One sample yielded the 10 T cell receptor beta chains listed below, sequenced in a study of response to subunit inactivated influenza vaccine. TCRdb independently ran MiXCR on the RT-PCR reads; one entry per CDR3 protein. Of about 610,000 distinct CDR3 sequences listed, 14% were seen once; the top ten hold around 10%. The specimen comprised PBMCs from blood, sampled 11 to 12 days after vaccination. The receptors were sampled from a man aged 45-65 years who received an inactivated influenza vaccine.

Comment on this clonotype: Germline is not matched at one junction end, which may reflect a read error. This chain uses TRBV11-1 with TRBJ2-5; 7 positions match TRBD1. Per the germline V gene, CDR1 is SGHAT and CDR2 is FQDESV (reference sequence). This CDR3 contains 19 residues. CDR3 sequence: CASSRPPTGTLRDKETQCF. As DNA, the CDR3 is TGTGCCAGCAGCAGACCCCCGACAGGGACCCTTCGCGACAAAGAGACCCAGTGCTTC.

CDR3 bases: TGCAGTGCTAGCGTGGGGGGGAACACTGAAGCTTTCTTT. Residues: CSASVGGNTEAFF. V usage is TRBV20-1 and J usage is TRBJ1-1, with D possibly matching TRBD1 (5 bases). The CDR3 runs to 13 residues. The V end lost 3 bases, the J end lost 1 base, and 9 bases lay between the germline ends. The germline V gene encodes CDR1 DFQATT and CDR2 SNEGSKA (reference sequence).

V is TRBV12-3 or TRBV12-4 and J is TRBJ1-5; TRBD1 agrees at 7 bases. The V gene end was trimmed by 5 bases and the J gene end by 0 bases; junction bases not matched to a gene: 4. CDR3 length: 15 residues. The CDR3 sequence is CASSPGTDSNQPQHF. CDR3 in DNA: TGTGCCAGCAGTCCCGGGACAGATAGCAATCAGCCCCAGCATTTT.

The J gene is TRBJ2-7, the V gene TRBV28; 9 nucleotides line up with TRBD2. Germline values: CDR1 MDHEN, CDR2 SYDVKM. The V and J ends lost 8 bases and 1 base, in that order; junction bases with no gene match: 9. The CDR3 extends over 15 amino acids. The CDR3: CASPPREGGSYEQYF. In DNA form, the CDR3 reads TGTGCCAGCCCTCCGCGGGAGGGCGGGTCCTACGAGCAGTACTTC.

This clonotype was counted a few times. CDR3 sequence reads: CASSQEYRMNTGELFF. In DNA, the CDR3 is TGTGCCAGCAGCCAAGAGTACAGAATGAACACCGGGGAGCTGTTTTTT. The V call is TRBV3-1, the J call TRBJ2-2; D is undetermined. V was cut by 0 bases and J by 1 base, with 9 bases left in between. CDR1 is LGHDT and CDR2 is YNNKEL in the germline V gene (reference sequence). CDR3 size: 16 residues.

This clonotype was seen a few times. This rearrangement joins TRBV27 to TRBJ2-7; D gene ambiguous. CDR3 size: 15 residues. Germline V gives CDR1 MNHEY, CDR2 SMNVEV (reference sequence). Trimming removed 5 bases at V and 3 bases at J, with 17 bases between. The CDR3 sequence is CASSPSAPPNYEQYF. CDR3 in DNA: TGTGCCAGCAGTCCTTCAGCACCCCCGAACTACGAGCAGTACTTC.

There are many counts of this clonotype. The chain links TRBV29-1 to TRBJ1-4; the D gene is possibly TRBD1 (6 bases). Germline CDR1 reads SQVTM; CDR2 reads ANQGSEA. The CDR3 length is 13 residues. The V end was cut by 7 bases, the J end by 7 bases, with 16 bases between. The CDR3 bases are TGCAGCGCGAAGGACAGTGGTAGTGAAAAACTGTTTTTT. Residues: CSAKDSGSEKLFF. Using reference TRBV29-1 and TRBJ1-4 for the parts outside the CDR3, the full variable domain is SAVISQKPSRDICQRGTSLTIQCQVDSQVTMMFWYRQQPGQSLTLIATANQGSEATYESGFVIDKFPISRPNLTFSTLTVSNMSPEDSSIYLCSAKDSGSEKLFFGSGTQLSVL.

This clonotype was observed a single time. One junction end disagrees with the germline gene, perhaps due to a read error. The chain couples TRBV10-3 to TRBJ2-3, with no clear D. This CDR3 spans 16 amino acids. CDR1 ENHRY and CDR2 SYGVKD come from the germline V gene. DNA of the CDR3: TGTGCCATCAGTGAGTCGATGGGTGATAGCACAGTTACGCAGTATTTT. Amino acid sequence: CAISESMGDSTVTQYF.

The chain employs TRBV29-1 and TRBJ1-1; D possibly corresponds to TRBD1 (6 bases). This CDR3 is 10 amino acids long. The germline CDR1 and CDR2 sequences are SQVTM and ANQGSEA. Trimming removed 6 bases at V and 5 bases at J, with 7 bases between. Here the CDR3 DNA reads TGCAGCGTCAGGGGAACTGAAGCTTTCTTT. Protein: CSVRGTEAFF.

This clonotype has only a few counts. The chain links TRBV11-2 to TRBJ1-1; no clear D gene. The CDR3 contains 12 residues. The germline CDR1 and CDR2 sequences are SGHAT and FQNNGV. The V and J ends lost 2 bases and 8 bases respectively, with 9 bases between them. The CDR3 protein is CASSLITEEAFF. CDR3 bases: TGTGCCAGCAGCTTAATCACGGAGGAAGCTTTCTTT.